This T cell receptor (beta chain) was obtained from a study of cytomegalovirus exposure and HLA in healthy donors. Amplification used 60 Vbeta primers and 13 Jbeta primers. In the authors' methods: The authors later counted 65 million to 80 million unique TCR beta chains, 9 million to 14 million of them shared. Method: immunoSEQ multiplex PCR; TCRdb's copy keeps in-frame clones and lacks some. That table furnishes V, J and clone size, whereas the DNA furnished D and trimming. The sample records over 150,000 clones, 75% to 90% being singletons. Findings of the study overall: Common viral pathogens seemed, in a later analysis, to connect with several of the most significant clusters. A few of the chains that were CMV-associated were confirmed in vitro to be specific for CMV antigens. Later analysis associated a missense DCLRE1C variant with TCR beta V- and J-gene trimming.

V was clipped by 5 bases and J by 0 bases, with 12 bases between them. This CDR3 region has 15 residues. CDR1 and CDR2 from the germline V gene are MGHRA and YSYEKL. This clone was recorded a few times. Its antigen is not identified. This TCR was recovered from a girl under 10 years old in good health and CMV-seropositive. The rearrangement joins TRBV4-1 to TRBJ2-3, with a possible D match to TRBD2 (5 bases). Sequencing was done on a sample of PBMCs. CDR3 in amino acids: CASSSSFPSTDTQYF. The CDR3 nucleotides read TGCGCCAGCAGCTCTAGCTTCCCTAGCACAGATACGCAGTATTTT.